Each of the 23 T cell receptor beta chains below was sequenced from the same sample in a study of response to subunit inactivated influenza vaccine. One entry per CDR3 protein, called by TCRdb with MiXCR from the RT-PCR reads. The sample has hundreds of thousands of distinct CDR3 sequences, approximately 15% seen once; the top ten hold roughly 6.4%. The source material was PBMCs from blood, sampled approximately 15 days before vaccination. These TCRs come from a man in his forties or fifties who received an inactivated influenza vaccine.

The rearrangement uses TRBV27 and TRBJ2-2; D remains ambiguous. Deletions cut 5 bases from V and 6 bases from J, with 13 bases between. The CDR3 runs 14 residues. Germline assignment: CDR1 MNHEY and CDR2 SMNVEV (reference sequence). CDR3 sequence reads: CASSVLSRAGELFF. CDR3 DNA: TGTGCCAGCAGTGTCCTCTCCCGCGCCGGGGAGCTGTTTTTT.

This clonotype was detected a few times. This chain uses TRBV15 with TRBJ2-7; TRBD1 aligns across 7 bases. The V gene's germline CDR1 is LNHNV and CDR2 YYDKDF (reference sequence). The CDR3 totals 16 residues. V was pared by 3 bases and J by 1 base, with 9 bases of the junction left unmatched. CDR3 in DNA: TGTGCCACCAGCAGCCAAGGGGGCCCTAGATCCTACGAGCAGTACTTC. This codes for CATSSQGGPRSYEQYF.

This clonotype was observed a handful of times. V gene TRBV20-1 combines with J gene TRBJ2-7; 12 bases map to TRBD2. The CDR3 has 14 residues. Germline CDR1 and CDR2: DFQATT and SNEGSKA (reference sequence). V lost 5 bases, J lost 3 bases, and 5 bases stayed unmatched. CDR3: CSAYLAGGYYEQYF. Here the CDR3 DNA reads TGCAGTGCTTACCTAGCGGGAGGGTACTACGAGCAGTACTTC.

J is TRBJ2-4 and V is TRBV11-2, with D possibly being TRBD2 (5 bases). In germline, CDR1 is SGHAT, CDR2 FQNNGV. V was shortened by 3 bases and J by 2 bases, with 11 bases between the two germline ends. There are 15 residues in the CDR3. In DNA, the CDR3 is TGTGCCAGCAGCTTTAGCCGGGGAACCAAAAACATTCAGTACTTC. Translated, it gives CASSFSRGTKNIQYF.

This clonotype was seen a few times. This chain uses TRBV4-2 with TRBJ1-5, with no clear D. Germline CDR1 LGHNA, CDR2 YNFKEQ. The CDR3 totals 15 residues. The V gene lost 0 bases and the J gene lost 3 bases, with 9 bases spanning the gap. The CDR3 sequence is CASSQELEYNQPQHF. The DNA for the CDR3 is TGTGCCAGCAGCCAAGAGCTGGAGTACAATCAGCCCCAGCATTTT.

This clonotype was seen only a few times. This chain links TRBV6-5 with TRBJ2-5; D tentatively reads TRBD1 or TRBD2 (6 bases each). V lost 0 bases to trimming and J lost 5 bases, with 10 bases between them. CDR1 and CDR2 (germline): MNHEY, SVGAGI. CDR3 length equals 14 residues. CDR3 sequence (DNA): TGTGCCAGCAGTTACTCCGGGGGCATTGAGACCCAGTACTTC. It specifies CASSYSGGIETQYF.

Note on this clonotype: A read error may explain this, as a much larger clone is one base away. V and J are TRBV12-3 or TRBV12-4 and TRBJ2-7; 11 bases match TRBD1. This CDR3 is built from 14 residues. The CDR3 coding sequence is TGTGCCAGCAGCGGGGACAGGGGGTATTACGAGAAGTACTTC. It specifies CASSGDRGYYEKYF.

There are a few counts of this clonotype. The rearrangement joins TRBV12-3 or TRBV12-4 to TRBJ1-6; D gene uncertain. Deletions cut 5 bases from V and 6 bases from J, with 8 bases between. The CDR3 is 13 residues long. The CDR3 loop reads CASSRRSNSPLHF. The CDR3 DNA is TGTGCCAGCAGTAGACGCTCTAATTCACCCCTCCACTTT.

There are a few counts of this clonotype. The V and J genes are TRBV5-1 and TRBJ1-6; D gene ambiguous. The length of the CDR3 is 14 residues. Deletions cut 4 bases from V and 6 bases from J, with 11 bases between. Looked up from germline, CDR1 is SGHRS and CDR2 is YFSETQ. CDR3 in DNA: TGCGCCAGCAGCCCCTTCTGGGGTAATTCACCCCTCCACTTT. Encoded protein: CASSPFWGNSPLHF.

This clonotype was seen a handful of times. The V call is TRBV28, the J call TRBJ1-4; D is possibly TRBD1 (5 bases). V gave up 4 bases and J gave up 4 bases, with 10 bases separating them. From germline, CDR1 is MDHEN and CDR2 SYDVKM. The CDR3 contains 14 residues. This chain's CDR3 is CASSSPGGNEKLFF. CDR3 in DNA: TGTGCCAGCAGTTCTCCGGGGGGTAATGAAAAACTGTTTTTT.

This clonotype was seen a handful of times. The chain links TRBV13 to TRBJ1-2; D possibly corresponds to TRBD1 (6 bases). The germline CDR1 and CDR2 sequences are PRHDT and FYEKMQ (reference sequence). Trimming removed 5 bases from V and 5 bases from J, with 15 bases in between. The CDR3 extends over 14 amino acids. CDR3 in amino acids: CASSLRGAVYGYTF. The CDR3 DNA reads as TGTGCCAGCAGCCTTAGGGGGGCGGTTTATGGCTACACCTTC.

CDR3 loop: CASSFILLAGGTGELFF. The CDR3 DNA reads as TGTGCCAGCAGCTTTATCCTCCTAGCTGGTGGCACCGGGGAGCTGTTTTTT. The chain couples TRBV5-5 to TRBJ2-2; a weak D match, TRBD2 (5 bases). Looked up from germline, CDR1 is SGHKS and CDR2 is YYEKEE (reference sequence). The CDR3 has 17 amino acids. The V gene lost 2 bases and the J gene lost 4 bases, with 18 bases spanning the gap.

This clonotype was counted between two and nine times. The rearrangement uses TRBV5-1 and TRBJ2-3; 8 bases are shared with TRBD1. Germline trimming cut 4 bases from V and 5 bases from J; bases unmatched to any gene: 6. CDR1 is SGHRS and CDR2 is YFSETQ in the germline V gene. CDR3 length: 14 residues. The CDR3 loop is CASSGQGAEDTQYF. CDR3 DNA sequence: TGCGCCAGCAGCGGCCAGGGGGCGGAAGATACGCAGTATTTT. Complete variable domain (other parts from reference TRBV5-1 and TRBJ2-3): KAGVTQTPRYLIKTRGQQVTLSCSPISGHRSVSWYQQTPGQGLQFLFEYFSETQRNKGNFPGRFSGRQFSNSRSEMNVSTLELGDSALYLCASSGQGAEDTQYFGPGTRLTVL.

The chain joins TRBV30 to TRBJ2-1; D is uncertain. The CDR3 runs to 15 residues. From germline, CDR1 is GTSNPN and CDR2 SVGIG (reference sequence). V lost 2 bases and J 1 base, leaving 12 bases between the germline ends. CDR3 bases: TGTGCCTGGAGTAAAGGGTTGGGGTCCTACAATGAGCAGTTCTTC. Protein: CAWSKGLGSYNEQFF.

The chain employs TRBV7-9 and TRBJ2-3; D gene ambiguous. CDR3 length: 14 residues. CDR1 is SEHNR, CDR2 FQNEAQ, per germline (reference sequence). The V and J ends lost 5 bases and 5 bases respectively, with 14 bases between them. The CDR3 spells CASSPLSVGDTQYF. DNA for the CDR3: TGTGCCAGCAGCCCCCTGAGCGTTGGAGATACGCAGTATTTT.

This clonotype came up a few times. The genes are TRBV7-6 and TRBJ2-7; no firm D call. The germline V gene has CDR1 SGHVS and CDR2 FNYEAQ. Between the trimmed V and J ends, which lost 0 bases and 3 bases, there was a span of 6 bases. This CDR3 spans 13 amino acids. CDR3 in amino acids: CASSLARHYEQYF. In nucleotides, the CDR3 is TGTGCCAGCAGCTTAGCGCGGCACTACGAGCAGTACTTC.

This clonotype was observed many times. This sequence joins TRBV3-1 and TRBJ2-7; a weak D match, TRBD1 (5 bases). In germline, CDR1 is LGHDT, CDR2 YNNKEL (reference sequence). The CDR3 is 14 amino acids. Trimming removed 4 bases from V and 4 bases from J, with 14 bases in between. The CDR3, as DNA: TGTGCCAGCAGCCTCGGACCTGACAGATACGAGCAGTACTTC. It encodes CASSLGPDRYEQYF.

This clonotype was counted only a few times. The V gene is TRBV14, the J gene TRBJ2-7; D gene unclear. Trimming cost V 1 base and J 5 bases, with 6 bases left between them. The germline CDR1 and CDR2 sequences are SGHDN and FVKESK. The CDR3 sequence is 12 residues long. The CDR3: CASSQVLNEQYF. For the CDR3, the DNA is TGTGCCAGCAGCCAAGTTCTCAACGAGCAGTACTTC.

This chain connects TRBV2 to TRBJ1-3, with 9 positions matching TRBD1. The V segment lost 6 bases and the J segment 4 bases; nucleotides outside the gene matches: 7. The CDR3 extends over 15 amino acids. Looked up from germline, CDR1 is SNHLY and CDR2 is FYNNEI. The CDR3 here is CASRTDRGSGNTIYF. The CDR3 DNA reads TGTGCCAGCAGAACGGACAGGGGCTCAGGAAACACCATATATTTT.

The chain's CDR3 is CSARDPSGMADTQYF. The CDR3 DNA reads as TGCAGTGCTAGAGATCCTAGCGGGATGGCAGATACGCAGTATTTT. The V call is TRBV20-1, the J call TRBJ2-3; 9 nucleotides align to TRBD2. The germline V gene encodes CDR1 DFQATT and CDR2 SNEGSKA (reference sequence). V dropped 0 bases and J dropped 4; count of bases not matched to a gene: 5. The CDR3 runs to 15 residues.

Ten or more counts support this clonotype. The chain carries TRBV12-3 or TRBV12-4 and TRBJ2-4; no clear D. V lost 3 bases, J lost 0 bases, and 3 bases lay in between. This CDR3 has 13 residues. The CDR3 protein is CASSLTAKNIQYF. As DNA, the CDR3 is TGTGCCAGCAGTTTGACAGCCAAAAACATTCAGTACTTC.

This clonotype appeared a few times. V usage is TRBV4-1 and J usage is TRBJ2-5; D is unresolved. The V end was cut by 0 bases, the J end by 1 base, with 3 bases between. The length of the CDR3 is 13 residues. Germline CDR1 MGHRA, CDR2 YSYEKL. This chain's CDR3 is CASSQEPQETQYF. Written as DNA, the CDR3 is TGCGCCAGCAGCCAAGAACCCCAAGAGACCCAGTACTTC.

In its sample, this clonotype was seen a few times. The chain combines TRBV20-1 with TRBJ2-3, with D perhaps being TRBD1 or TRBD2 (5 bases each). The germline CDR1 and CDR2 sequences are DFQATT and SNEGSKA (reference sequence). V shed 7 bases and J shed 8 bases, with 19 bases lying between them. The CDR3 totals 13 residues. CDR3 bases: TGCAGTGTAGAAGAGAGGGGATCCCCTACGCAGTATTTT. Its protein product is CSVEERGSPTQYF.